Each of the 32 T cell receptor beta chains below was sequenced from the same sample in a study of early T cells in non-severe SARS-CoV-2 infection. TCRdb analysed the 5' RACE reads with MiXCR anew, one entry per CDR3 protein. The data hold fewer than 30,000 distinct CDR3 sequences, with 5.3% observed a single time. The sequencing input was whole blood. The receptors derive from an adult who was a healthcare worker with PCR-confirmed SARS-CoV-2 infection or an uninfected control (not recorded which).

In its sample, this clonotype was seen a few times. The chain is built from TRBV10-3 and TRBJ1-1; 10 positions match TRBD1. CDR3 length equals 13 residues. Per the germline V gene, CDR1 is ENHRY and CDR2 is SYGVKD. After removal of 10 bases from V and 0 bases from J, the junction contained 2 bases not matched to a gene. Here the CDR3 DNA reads TGTGCCACAGACAGGGGGCTGAACACTGAAGCTTTCTTT. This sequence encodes CATDRGLNTEAFF.

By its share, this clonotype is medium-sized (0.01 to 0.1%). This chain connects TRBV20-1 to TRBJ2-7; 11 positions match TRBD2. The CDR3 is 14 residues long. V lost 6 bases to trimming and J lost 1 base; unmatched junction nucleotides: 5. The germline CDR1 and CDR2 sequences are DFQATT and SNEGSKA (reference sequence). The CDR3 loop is CSAHGTSGSYEQYF. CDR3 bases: TGCAGTGCCCACGGGACTAGCGGATCCTACGAGCAGTACTTC.

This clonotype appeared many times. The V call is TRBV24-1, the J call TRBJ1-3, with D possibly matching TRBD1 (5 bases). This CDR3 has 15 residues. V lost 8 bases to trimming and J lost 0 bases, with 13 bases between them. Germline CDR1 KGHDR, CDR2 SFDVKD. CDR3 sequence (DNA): TGTGCCACCACGGACAAGGAGAGCTCTGGAAACACCATATATTTT. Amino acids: CATTDKESSGNTIYF.

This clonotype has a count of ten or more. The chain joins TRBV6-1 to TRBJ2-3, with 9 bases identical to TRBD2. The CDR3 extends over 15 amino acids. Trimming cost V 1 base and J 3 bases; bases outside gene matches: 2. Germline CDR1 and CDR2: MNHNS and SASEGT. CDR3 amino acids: CASSEGAGGTDTQYF. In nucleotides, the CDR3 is TGTGCCAGCAGTGAAGGGGCGGGGGGGACAGATACGCAGTATTTT.

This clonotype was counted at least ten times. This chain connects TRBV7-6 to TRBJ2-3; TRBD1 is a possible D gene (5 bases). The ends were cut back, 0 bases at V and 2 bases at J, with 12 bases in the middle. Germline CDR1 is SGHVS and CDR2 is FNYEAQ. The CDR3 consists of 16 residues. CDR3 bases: TGTGCCAGCAGCTTAGCAGCAGGGTTGGCCACAGATACGCAGTATTTT. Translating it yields CASSLAAGLATDTQYF.

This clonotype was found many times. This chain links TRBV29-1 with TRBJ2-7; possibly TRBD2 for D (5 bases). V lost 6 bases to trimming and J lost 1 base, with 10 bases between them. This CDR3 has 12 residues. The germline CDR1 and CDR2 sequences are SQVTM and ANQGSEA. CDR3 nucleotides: TGCAGCGTCGGAACTAGGTCCTACGAGCAGTACTTC. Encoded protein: CSVGTRSYEQYF.

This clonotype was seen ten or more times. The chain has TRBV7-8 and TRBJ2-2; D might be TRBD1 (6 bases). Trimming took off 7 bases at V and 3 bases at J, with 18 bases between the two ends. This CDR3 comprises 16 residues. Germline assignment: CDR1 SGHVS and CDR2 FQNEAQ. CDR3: CASNLMDSQYTGELFF. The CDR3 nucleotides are TGTGCCAGCAACCTAATGGACAGCCAGTACACCGGGGAGCTGTTTTTT.

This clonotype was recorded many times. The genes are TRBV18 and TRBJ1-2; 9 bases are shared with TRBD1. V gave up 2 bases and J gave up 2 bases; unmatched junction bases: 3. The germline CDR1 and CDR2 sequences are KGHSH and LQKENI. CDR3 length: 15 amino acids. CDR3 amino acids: CASSPGTGLNYGYTF. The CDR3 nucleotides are TGTGCCAGCTCACCAGGGACAGGGCTCAACTATGGCTACACCTTC.

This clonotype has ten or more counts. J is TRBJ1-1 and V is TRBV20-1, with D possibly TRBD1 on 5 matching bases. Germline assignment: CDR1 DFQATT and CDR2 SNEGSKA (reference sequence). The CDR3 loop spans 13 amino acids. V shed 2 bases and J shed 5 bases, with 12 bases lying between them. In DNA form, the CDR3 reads TGCAGTGCTAGAAAGGGGCGCGGAACTGAAGCTTTCTTT. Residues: CSARKGRGTEAFF.

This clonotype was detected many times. The CDR3 DNA is TGTGCCAGCAGCTTACAGACAGGGGTCACGAACACTGAAGCTTTCTTT. Translation gives CASSLQTGVTNTEAFF. The chain joins TRBV7-6 to TRBJ1-1; 8 bases are shared with TRBD1. V lost 2 bases and J lost 1; bases outside the gene matches: 6. The CDR3 loop spans 16 amino acids. Germline V lookup: CDR1 SGHVS, CDR2 FNYEAQ.

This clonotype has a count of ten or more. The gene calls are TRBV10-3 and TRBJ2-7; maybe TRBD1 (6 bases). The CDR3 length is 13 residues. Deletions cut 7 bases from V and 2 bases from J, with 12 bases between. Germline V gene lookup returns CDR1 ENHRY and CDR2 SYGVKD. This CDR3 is CAITEGQTYEQYF. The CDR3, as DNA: TGTGCCATCACCGAAGGACAGACCTACGAGCAGTACTTC.

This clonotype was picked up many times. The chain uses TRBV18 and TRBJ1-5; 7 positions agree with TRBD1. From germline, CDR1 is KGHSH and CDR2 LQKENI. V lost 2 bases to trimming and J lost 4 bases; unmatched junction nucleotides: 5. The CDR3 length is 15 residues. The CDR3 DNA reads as TGTGCCAGCTCACCAACGACAGGGAGAAATCAGCCCCAGCATTTT. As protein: CASSPTTGRNQPQHF.

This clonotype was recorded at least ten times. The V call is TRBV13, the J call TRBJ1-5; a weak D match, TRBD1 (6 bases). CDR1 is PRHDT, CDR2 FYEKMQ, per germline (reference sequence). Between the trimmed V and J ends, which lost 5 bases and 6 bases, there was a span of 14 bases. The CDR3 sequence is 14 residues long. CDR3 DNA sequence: TGTGCCAGCAGCCCCTCAGGGGAGGGTCAGCCCCAGCATTTT. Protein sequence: CASSPSGEGQPQHF.

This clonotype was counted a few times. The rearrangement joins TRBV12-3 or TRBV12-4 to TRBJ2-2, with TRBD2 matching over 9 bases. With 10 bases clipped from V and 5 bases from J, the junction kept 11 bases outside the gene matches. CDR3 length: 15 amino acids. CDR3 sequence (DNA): TGTGCCACCAATCGACTAGCGGTAACAACCGGGGAGCTGTTTTTT. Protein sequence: CATNRLAVTTGELFF.

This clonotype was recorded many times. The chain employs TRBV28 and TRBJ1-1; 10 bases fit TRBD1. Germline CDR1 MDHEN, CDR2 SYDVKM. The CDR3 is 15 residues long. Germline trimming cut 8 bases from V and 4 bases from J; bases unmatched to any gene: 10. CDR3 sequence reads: CASSRDRGPGTEAFF. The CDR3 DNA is TGTGCCAGCTCAAGGGACAGGGGACCTGGCACTGAAGCTTTCTTT. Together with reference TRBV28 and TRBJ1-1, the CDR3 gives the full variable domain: DVKVTQSSRYLVKRTGEKVFLECVQDMDHENMFWYRQDPGLGLRLIYFSYDVKMKEKGDIPEGYSVSREKKERFSLILESASTNQTSMYLCASSRDRGPGTEAFFGQGTRLTVV.

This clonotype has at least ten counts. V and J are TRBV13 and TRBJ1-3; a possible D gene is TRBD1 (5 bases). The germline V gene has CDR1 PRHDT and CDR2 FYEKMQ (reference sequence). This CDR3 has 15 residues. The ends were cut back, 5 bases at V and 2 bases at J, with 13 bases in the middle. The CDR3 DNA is TGTGCCAGCAGCCCCTTTGTAGGGGCTGGAAACACCATATATTTT. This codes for CASSPFVGAGNTIYF.

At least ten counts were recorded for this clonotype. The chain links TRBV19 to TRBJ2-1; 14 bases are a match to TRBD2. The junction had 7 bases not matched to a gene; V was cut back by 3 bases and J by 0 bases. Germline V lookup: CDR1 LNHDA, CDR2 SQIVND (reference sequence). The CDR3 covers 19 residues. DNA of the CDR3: TGTGCCAGTAGTATTGAGGGACTAGCGGGAGCCCGCTCCTACAATGAGCAGTTCTTC. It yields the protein CASSIEGLAGARSYNEQFF.

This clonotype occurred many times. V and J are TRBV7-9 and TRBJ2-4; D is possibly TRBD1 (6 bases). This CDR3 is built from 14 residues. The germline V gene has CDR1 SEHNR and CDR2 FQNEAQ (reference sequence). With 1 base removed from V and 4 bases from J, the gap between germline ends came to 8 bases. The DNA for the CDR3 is TGTGCCAGCAGCTTAGACAGGGAAAAAAACATTCAGTACTTC. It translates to CASSLDREKNIQYF.

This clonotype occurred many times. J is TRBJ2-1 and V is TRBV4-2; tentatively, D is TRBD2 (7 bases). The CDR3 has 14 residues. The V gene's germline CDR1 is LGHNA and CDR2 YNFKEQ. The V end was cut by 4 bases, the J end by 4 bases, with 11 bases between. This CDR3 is CASSREGGYNEQFF. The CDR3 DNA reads TGTGCCAGCAGCCGAGAGGGGGGGTACAATGAGCAGTTCTTC.

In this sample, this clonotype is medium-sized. The CDR3, as DNA: TGTGCCAGCAGTCTTTCCGGGACAGGGCATCAGCCCCAGCATTTT. Translating gives CASSLSGTGHQPQHF. The chain uses TRBV27 and TRBJ1-5, with TRBD1 matching 9 bases. The CDR3 extends over 15 amino acids. V lost 5 bases, J lost 5 bases, and 7 bases stayed unmatched. Germline V gives CDR1 MNHEY, CDR2 SMNVEV (reference sequence).

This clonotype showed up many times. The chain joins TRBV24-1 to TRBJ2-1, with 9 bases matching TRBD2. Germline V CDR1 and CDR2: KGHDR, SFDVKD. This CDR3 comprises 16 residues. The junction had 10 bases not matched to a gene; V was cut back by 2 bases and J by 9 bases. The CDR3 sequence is CATSDSGGRAFPEQFF. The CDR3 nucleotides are TGTGCCACCAGTGATTCGGGCGGGAGGGCCTTTCCTGAGCAGTTCTTC.

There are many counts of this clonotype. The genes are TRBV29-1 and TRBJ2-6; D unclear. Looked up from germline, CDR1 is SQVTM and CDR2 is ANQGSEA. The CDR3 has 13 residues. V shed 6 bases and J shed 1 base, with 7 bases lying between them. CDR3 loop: CSVHGSGANVLTF. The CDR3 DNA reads TGCAGCGTCCACGGATCTGGGGCCAACGTCCTGACTTTC.

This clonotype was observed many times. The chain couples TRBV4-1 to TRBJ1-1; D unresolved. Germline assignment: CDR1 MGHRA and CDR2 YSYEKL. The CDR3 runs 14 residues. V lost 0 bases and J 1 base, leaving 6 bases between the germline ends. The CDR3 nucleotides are TGCGCCAGCAGCCAAGAAATGGAGAACACTGAAGCTTTCTTT. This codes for CASSQEMENTEAFF.

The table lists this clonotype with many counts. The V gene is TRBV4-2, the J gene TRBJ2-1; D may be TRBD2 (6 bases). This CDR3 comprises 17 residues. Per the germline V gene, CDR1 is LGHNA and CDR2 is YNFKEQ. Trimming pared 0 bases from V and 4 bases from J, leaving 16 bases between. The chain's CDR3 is CASSQDDGGLAYNEQFF. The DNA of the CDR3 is TGTGCCAGCAGCCAAGATGACGGGGGACTTGCGTACAATGAGCAGTTCTTC.

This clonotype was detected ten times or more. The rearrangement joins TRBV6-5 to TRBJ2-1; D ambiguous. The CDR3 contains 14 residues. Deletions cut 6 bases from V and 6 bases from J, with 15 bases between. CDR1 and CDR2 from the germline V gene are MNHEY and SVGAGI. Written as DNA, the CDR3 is TGTGCCAGCAGCAGAAGACCGTCGGCCAATGAGCAGTTCTTC. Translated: CASSRRPSANEQFF.

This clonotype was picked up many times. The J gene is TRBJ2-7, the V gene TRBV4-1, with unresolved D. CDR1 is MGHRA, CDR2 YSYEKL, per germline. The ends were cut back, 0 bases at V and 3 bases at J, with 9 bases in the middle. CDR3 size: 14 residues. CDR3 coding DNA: TGCGCCAGCAGCCAAGATCGTTCAGGCTACGAGCAGTACTTC. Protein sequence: CASSQDRSGYEQYF.

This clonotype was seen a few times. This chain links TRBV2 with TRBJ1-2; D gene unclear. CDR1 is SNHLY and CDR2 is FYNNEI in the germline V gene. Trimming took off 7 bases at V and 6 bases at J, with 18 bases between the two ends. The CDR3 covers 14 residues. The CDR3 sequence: CASTLGPRVNGYTF. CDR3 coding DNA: TGTGCCAGCACCTTAGGCCCGAGGGTAAATGGCTACACCTTC.

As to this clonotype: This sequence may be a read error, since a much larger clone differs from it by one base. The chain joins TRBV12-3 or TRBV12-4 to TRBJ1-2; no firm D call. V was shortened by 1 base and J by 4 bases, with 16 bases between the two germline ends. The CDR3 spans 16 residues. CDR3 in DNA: TGTGCCAGCAGTTTAGATGTAAAGGCACCAATCTATGGCTACACCTTC. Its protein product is CASSLDVKAPIYGYTF.

CDR3 sequence (DNA): TGTGCCAGCAAACAAGCGGGAAATAAAGGGGAGCTGTTTTTT. It encodes CASKQAGNKGELFF. V gene TRBV11-3 combines with J gene TRBJ2-2; TRBD2 aligns across 7 bases. The CDR3 consists of 14 residues. The germline V gene has CDR1 SGHNT and CDR2 YENEEA. V lost 7 bases and J lost 8; bases outside the gene matches: 10.

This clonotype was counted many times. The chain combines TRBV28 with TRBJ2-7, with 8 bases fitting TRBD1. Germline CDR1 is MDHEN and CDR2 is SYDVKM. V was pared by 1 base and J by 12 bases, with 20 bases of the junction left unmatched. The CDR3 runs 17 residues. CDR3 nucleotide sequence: TGTGCCAGCAGTTTATACAGGGGGACAGGAGAGAGTTTGGGGCTGTACTTC. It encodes CASSLYRGTGESLGLYF.

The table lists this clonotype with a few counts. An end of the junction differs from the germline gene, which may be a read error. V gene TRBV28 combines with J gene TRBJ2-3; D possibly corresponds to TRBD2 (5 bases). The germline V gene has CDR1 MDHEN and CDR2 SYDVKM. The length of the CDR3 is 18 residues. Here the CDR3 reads CASSRPVSGLSSTDTQYF. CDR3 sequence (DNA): TGTGCCAGCTCAAGACCCGTATCAGGTTTATCTAGCACAGATACACAGTATTTT.

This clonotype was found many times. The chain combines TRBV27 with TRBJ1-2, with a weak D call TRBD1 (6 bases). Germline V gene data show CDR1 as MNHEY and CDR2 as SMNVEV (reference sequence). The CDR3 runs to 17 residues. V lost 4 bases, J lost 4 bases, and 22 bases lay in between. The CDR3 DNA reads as TGTGCCAGCAGTTCTCGCCCGGGGGGCGTGGGTTCCTATGGCTACACCTTC. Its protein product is CASSSRPGGVGSYGYTF.